This TCR beta chain was sequenced in a study of regulatory T cells in long-lasting Graves disease. This clonotype was observed a few times. Antigen unknown. The CDR3 spans 13 residues. CDR1 and CDR2 from the germline V gene are DFQATT and SNEGSKA (reference sequence). The V segment lost 6 bases and the J segment 9 bases; nucleotides outside the gene matches: 5. Specified time point: persistent/refractory GD, antithyroid drugs over 5 years with positive TRAb. PBMC-extracted RNA yielded the TCR library. Per American Thyroid Association guidelines, Graves' disease was diagnosed. The authors built TCR beta libraries using iRepertoire HTBI primers and Arm-PCR of CDR3 regions. TCRdb fed the multiplex PCR reads into MiXCR, producing one record per CDR3 protein. The table has around 460,000 distinct CDR3 sequences, about 22% seen once. The study, taken as a whole, reports: It is possible that accuracy was reduced by the small size of the sample. Study was limited to peripheral blood, excluding thyroid tissue. Persistent Graves' disease cases displayed lower TCR diversity than newly diagnosed ones.

The chain carries TRBV20-1 and TRBJ1-6, with 10 bases that match TRBD1. The sample here was peripheral blood mononuclear cells (PBMCs), taken when the disease was refractory, from a patient treated with antithyroid drugs. The clonotype was recovered from a female donor with Graves disease. CDR3 residues: CSASGTGVSPLHF. The CDR3 DNA follows: TGCAGTGCGTCCGGGACAGGGGTTTCACCCCTCCACTTT.